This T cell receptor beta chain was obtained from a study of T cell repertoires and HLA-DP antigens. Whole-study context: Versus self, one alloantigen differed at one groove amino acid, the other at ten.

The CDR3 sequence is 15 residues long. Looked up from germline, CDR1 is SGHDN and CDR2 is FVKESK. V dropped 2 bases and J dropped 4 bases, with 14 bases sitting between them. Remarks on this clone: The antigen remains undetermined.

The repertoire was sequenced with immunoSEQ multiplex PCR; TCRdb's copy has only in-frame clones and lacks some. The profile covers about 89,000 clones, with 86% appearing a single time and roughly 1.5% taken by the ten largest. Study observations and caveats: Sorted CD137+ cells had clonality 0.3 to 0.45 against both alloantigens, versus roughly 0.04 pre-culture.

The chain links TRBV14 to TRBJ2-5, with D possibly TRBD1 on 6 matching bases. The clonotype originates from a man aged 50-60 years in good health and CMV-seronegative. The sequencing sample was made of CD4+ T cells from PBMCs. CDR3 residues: CASSQRRGQGETQYF. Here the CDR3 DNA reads TGTGCCAGCAGCCAACGCAGGGGACAAGGAGAGACCCAGTACTTC.